This T cell receptor (beta chain) comes out of a study of molecular identifiers for immune sequencing clone quantification. For naive CD8 T cells, sorting used the CD8+CD4-CCR7+CD45RA+ phenotype. The CDR3 contains 16 residues. CDR1 is MNHEY and CDR2 is SVGAGI in the germline V gene. V lost 2 bases, J lost 14 bases, and 19 bases stayed unmatched. From the PCR reads, TCRdb called clonotypes with MiXCR, one entry per CDR3 protein. Of about 10,000 distinct CDR3 sequences listed, 20% to 25% are singletons. The V gene is TRBV6-5, the J gene TRBJ2-3; 7 positions agree with TRBD2. The TCR comes from a human donor in good health. Some libraries in this study had Jurkat cell RNA spiked in. The source material was naive CD8+ T cells from blood, with Jurkat cell RNA spiked in. Subset here: FACS-sorted CD8+CD4-CCR7+CD45RA+ naive T cells. DNA of the CDR3: TGTGCCAGCAGTTACCGAGGAATTCTAGCGGCAGATATGCGGTATTTT. This encodes CASSYRGILAADMRYF.